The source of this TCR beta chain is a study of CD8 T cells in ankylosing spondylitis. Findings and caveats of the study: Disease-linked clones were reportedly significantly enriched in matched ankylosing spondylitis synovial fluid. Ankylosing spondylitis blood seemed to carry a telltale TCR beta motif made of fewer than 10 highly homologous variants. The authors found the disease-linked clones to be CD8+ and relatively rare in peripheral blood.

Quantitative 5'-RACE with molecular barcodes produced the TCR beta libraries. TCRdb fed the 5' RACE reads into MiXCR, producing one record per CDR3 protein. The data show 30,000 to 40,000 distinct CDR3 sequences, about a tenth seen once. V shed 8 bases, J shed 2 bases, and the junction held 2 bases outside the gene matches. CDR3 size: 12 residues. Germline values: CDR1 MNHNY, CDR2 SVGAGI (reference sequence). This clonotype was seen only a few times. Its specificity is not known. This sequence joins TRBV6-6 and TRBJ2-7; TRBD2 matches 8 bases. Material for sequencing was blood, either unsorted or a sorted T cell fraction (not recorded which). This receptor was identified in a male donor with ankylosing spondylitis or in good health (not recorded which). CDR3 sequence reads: CASLAGTYEQYF. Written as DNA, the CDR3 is TGTGCCAGCCTAGCGGGTACCTACGAGCAGTACTTC.